This T cell receptor beta chain was profiled in a study of T cells in Graves' hyperthyroidism and ophthalmopathy. The germline gives CDR1 SEHNR, CDR2 FQNEAQ (reference sequence). This CDR3 region has 13 residues. The V and J ends lost 8 bases and 4 bases respectively, with 12 bases between them. The TCR beta CDR3 regions underwent amplification using RNA transcripts as the source. In the first-round RT-PCR of the TCR CDR3, the HTBI primer set was used. TCRdb re-called the multiplex PCR reads through MiXCR, storing one row per CDR3 protein. The sample includes 600,000 to 850,000 distinct CDR3 sequences, about 17% seen only once; the top ten take approximately 15%.

Sequences were obtained from blood. The rearrangement joins TRBV7-9 to TRBJ2-1; perhaps TRBD1 as D (5 bases). The receptor comes from a woman aged 45-65 years with Graves' hyperthyroidism that later progressed to Graves' ophthalmopathy. CDR3 residues: CASRPRQYNEQFF. The CDR3 DNA reads TGTGCCAGCCGCCCGAGACAGTACAATGAGCAGTTCTTC.